The rows below give T cell receptor beta chains drawn from one sample of a study of PD-1 blockade in mismatch repair-deficient tumors. The method was immunoSEQ multiplex PCR; TCRdb's version includes in-frame clones alone and lacks a portion of them. The sample lists around 51,000 clones, over 70% occurring once. The sample here was peripheral blood, taken about 4.5 months after starting pembrolizumab. These receptor sequences come from an adult with mismatch repair-deficient cancer. The CDR3 runs from the conserved cysteine through the conserved F or W. The order of the fields is J gene, clone size, V gene, D gene, CDR3 protein, CDR3 DNA. The D gene is left open where the match is weak. Size tells how often a clone was seen (once, few, many) or the class of an expanded clone, and some rows leave it out.

J gene: TRBJ2-5; clone size: once; V gene: TRBV27; D gene: TRBD2; CDR3 protein: CASSKTAGLAGIETQYF; CDR3 DNA: TGTGCCAGCAGCAAAACCGCGGGACTAGCGGGAATCGAGACCCAGTACTTC
J gene: TRBJ1-2; clone size: -; V gene: TRBV6-5; D gene: -; CDR3 protein: CASSYSSGNGYTF; CDR3 DNA: TGTGCCAGCAGTTACTCATCGGGGAACGGCTACACCTTC
J gene: TRBJ2-5; clone size: few; V gene: TRBV4-1; D gene: -; CDR3 protein: CASSPRAARGIGETQYF; CDR3 DNA: TGCGCCAGCAGCCCAAGGGCCGCGCGCGGGATAGGTGAGACCCAGTACTTC
J gene: TRBJ2-1; clone size: once; V gene: TRBV6-1; D gene: -; CDR3 protein: CASSGGGTGVNEQFF; CDR3 DNA: TGTGCCAGCAGCGGTGGCGGGACGGGGGTCAATGAGCAGTTCTTC
J gene: TRBJ2-1; clone size: -; V gene: TRBV7-3; D gene: -; CDR3 protein: CASSRWELGNEQFF; CDR3 DNA: TGTGCCAGCAGTAGGTGGGAGTTGGGGAATGAGCAGTTCTTC
J gene: TRBJ1-3; clone size: few; V gene: TRBV11-2; D gene: -; CDR3 protein: CASSLKGLPGNTIYF; CDR3 DNA: TGTGCCAGCAGCTTAAAGGGATTGCCTGGAAACACCATATATTTT
J gene: TRBJ1-2; clone size: -; V gene: TRBV10-3; D gene: TRBD1; CDR3 protein: CAISEDRARNYGYTF; CDR3 DNA: TGTGCCATCAGTGAGGACAGGGCGCGTAACTATGGCTACACCTTC
J gene: TRBJ2-3; clone size: few; V gene: TRBV7-2; D gene: TRBD1; CDR3 protein: CASSFLRGQGGFGTDTQYF; CDR3 DNA: TGTGCCAGCAGCTTCTTGAGGGGACAGGGGGGGTTTGGCACAGATACGCAGTATTTT
J gene: TRBJ1-5; clone size: -; V gene: TRBV7-8; D gene: -; CDR3 protein: CASRAGTEGAYSNQPQHF; CDR3 DNA: TGTGCCAGCAGGGCCGGGACGGAGGGCGCTTATAGCAATCAGCCCCAGCATTTT
J gene: TRBJ2-7; clone size: -; V gene: TRBV11-2; D gene: TRBD1; CDR3 protein: CASSFSDRGAYEQYF; CDR3 DNA: TGTGCCAGCAGCTTCTCGGACAGGGGAGCCTACGAGCAGTACTTC
J gene: TRBJ2-7; clone size: -; V gene: TRBV11-2; D gene: -; CDR3 protein: CASSSAGRNRYEQYF; CDR3 DNA: TGTGCCAGCAGTTCCGCGGGGCGGAATCGGTACGAGCAGTACTTC
J gene: TRBJ2-5; clone size: -; V gene: TRBV6-5; D gene: -; CDR3 protein: CASSRAGVETQYF; CDR3 DNA: TGTGCCAGCAGCCGAGCGGGCGTAGAGACCCAGTACTTC
J gene: TRBJ1-3; clone size: -; V gene: TRBV5-6; D gene: -; CDR3 protein: CASSLYRTASGNTIYF; CDR3 DNA: TGTGCCAGCAGCTTATATCGGACAGCCTCTGGAAACACCATATATTTT
J gene: TRBJ1-1; clone size: -; V gene: TRBV9; D gene: -; CDR3 protein: CASSVVRGGTEAFF; CDR3 DNA: TGTGCCAGCAGCGTAGTACGAGGGGGCACTGAAGCTTTCTTT
J gene: TRBJ2-5; clone size: -; V gene: TRBV7-9; D gene: -; CDR3 protein: CASSLGGLETQYF; CDR3 DNA: TGTGCCAGCAGCTTAGGGGGGCTAGAGACCCAGTACTTC
J gene: TRBJ1-2; clone size: -; V gene: TRBV4-3; D gene: TRBD1; CDR3 protein: CASSPQGDRPIYGYTF; CDR3 DNA: TGCGCCAGCAGCCCTCAAGGGGACAGACCTATCTATGGCTACACCTTC
J gene: TRBJ2-2; clone size: -; V gene: TRBV18; D gene: -; CDR3 protein: CASYLTVRGELFF; CDR3 DNA: TGTGCCAGCTACCTGACAGTTCGCGGGGAGCTGTTTTTT
J gene: TRBJ2-1; clone size: -; V gene: TRBV6-1; D gene: -; CDR3 protein: CASSSGWNEQFF; CDR3 DNA: TGTGCCAGCAGTTCAGGGTGGAATGAGCAGTTCTTC
J gene: TRBJ1-1; clone size: few; V gene: TRBV15; D gene: TRBD1; CDR3 protein: CATTRDRANTEAFF; CDR3 DNA: TGTGCCACCACCCGGGACAGGGCGAACACTGAAGCTTTCTTT
J gene: TRBJ2-2; clone size: -; V gene: TRBV6-5; D gene: -; CDR3 protein: CASRSNTGELFF; CDR3 DNA: TGTGCCAGCAGGTCGAACACCGGGGAGCTGTTTTTT
J gene: TRBJ1-5; clone size: few; V gene: TRBV14; D gene: -; CDR3 protein: CASSQGLYQPQHF; CDR3 DNA: TGTGCCAGCAGCCAAGGCTTATATCAGCCCCAGCATTTT
J gene: TRBJ1-2; clone size: -; V gene: TRBV29-1; D gene: -; CDR3 protein: CSVEKFWQGGYGYTF; CDR3 DNA: TGCAGCGTTGAAAAGTTTTGGCAGGGCGGCTATGGCTACACCTTC
J gene: TRBJ2-2; clone size: -; V gene: TRBV30; D gene: -; CDR3 protein: CASHRPLTGELFF; CDR3 DNA: TGTGCCTCCCACAGGCCACTCACCGGGGAGCTGTTTTTT
J gene: TRBJ1-5; clone size: -; V gene: TRBV15; D gene: -; CDR3 protein: CATSRDPPTYTDQPQHF; CDR3 DNA: TGTGCCACCAGCAGAGATCCCCCGACCTATACGGATCAGCCCCAGCATTTT
J gene: TRBJ1-3; clone size: once; V gene: TRBV4-1; D gene: TRBD1; CDR3 protein: CASSQTGTVGNTIYF; CDR3 DNA: TGCGCCAGCAGCCAAACCGGGACAGTCGGAAACACCATATATTTT
J gene: TRBJ1-2; clone size: -; V gene: TRBV18; D gene: TRBD1; CDR3 protein: CASSPGQGGYGYTF; CDR3 DNA: TGTGCCAGCTCTCCCGGACAGGGGGGGTATGGCTACACCTTC
J gene: TRBJ2-2; clone size: -; V gene: TRBV7-6; D gene: TRBD1; CDR3 protein: CASSLEIAGGDINTGELFF; CDR3 DNA: TGTGCCAGCAGCTTAGAAATAGCAGGGGGCGACATCAACACCGGGGAGCTGTTTTTT
J gene: TRBJ2-5; clone size: few; V gene: TRBV15; D gene: -; CDR3 protein: CATSRDGTPQETQYF; CDR3 DNA: TGTGCCACCAGCAGGGATGGGACACCCCAAGAGACCCAGTACTTC
J gene: TRBJ2-1; clone size: -; V gene: TRBV19; D gene: -; CDR3 protein: CASSIFSPIFSYNEQFF; CDR3 DNA: TGTGCCAGTAGTATATTTTCTCCAATTTTCTCCTACAATGAGCAGTTCTTC
J gene: TRBJ1-1; clone size: -; V gene: TRBV4-2; D gene: -; CDR3 protein: CASSRKRIGLNTEAFF; CDR3 DNA: TGTGCCAGCAGCCGCAAGAGGATCGGGCTGAACACTGAAGCTTTCTTT
J gene: TRBJ1-1; clone size: -; V gene: TRBV5-1; D gene: -; CDR3 protein: CASSLFTLNTEAFF; CDR3 DNA: TGCGCCAGCAGCTTGTTTACGCTGAACACTGAAGCTTTCTTT
J gene: TRBJ2-7; clone size: -; V gene: TRBV21-1; D gene: -; CDR3 protein: CASSKVGSGKYEQYF; CDR3 DNA: TGTGCCAGCAGCAAAGTCGGCAGCGGAAAATACGAGCAGTACTTC
J gene: TRBJ1-4; clone size: -; V gene: TRBV7-6; D gene: -; CDR3 protein: CASSSYRVTSEKLFF; CDR3 DNA: TGTGCCAGCAGCTCCTACAGGGTTACTAGTGAAAAACTGTTTTTT
J gene: TRBJ2-3; clone size: few; V gene: TRBV19; D gene: -; CDR3 protein: CASSSWVRRDTQYF; CDR3 DNA: TGTGCCAGTAGTAGTTGGGTGAGAAGAGATACGCAGTATTTT
J gene: TRBJ2-7; clone size: few; V gene: TRBV7-6; D gene: -; CDR3 protein: CASSRPRGDSSYEQYF; CDR3 DNA: TGTGCCAGCAGCCGACCTAGAGGGGATAGCTCCTACGAGCAGTACTTC
J gene: TRBJ2-5; clone size: -; V gene: TRBV19; D gene: TRBD2; CDR3 protein: CASSYLAEQETQYF; CDR3 DNA: TGTGCCAGTAGTTACCTAGCGGAACAAGAGACCCAGTACTTC
J gene: TRBJ2-7; clone size: -; V gene: TRBV5-6; D gene: -; CDR3 protein: CASSLMRVEQYF; CDR3 DNA: TGTGCCAGCAGCTTAATGAGGGTCGAGCAGTACTTC
J gene: TRBJ2-6; clone size: -; V gene: TRBV30; D gene: -; CDR3 protein: CAWSTLAGRANVLTF; CDR3 DNA: TGTGCCTGGAGCACCCTAGCAGGGAGGGCCAACGTCCTGACTTTC
J gene: TRBJ2-1; clone size: once; V gene: TRBV27; D gene: TRBD2; CDR3 protein: CASSIAGPDNEQFF; CDR3 DNA: TGTGCCAGCAGTATAGCGGGACCCGATAATGAGCAGTTCTTC
J gene: TRBJ2-7; clone size: -; V gene: TRBV14; D gene: TRBD2; CDR3 protein: CASSHTLSGPRVEQYF; CDR3 DNA: TGTGCCAGCAGCCACACCCTTAGCGGGCCCCGAGTGGAGCAGTACTTC
J gene: TRBJ1-2; clone size: -; V gene: TRBV11-3; D gene: -; CDR3 protein: CASSLEGRGANYGYTF; CDR3 DNA: TGTGCCAGCAGCTTAGAAGGGCGGGGCGCTAACTATGGCTACACCTTC
J gene: TRBJ2-3; clone size: -; V gene: TRBV5-6; D gene: -; CDR3 protein: CASSPPASVAGIQYF; CDR3 DNA: TGTGCCAGCAGCCCCCCCGCGTCCGTGGCGGGAATCCAGTATTTT
J gene: TRBJ2-5; clone size: -; V gene: TRBV7-9; D gene: -; CDR3 protein: CASTETGLPQETQYF; CDR3 DNA: TGTGCCAGCACCGAGACAGGCCTCCCCCAAGAGACCCAGTACTTC
J gene: TRBJ1-1; clone size: -; V gene: TRBV10-1; D gene: -; CDR3 protein: CASSESQGNTEAFF; CDR3 DNA: TGCGCCAGCAGTGAATCGCAGGGCAACACTGAAGCTTTCTTT
J gene: TRBJ1-2; clone size: -; V gene: TRBV7-3; D gene: -; CDR3 protein: CASSFAQGVFGYTF; CDR3 DNA: TGTGCCAGCAGCTTCGCTCAGGGAGTGTTTGGCTACACCTTC
J gene: TRBJ2-1; clone size: -; V gene: TRBV7-2; D gene: TRBD2; CDR3 protein: CASSLEASGRVKQFF; CDR3 DNA: TGTGCCAGCAGCTTAGAGGCTAGCGGGAGAGTTAAACAGTTCTTC
J gene: TRBJ2-2; clone size: -; V gene: TRBV6-1; D gene: -; CDR3 protein: CASSPQTHNTGELFF; CDR3 DNA: TGTGCCAGCAGTCCCCAGACTCATAACACCGGGGAGCTGTTTTTT
J gene: TRBJ2-1; clone size: -; V gene: TRBV5-1; D gene: TRBD1; CDR3 protein: CASGTGGSYNEQFF; CDR3 DNA: TGCGCCAGCGGCACAGGGGGCTCCTACAATGAGCAGTTCTTC
J gene: TRBJ2-1; clone size: -; V gene: TRBV5-5; D gene: -; CDR3 protein: CASSLGPYNEQFF; CDR3 DNA: TGTGCCAGCAGCTTGGGACCGTACAATGAGCAGTTCTTC
J gene: TRBJ1-5; clone size: -; V gene: TRBV30; D gene: TRBD1; CDR3 protein: CAWSRGRQGYQPQHF; CDR3 DNA: TGTGCCTGGAGCAGAGGCAGACAGGGTTATCAGCCCCAGCATTTT
J gene: TRBJ1-5; clone size: -; V gene: TRBV6-5; D gene: TRBD1; CDR3 protein: CASSNGQGWDQPQHF; CDR3 DNA: TGTGCCAGCAGTAACGGACAGGGCTGGGATCAGCCCCAGCATTTT
J gene: TRBJ2-3; clone size: -; V gene: TRBV4-2; D gene: TRBD1; CDR3 protein: CASSPKTGQTDTQYF; CDR3 DNA: TGTGCCAGCAGCCCTAAAACGGGACAGACAGATACGCAGTATTTT
J gene: TRBJ2-2; clone size: few; V gene: TRBV19; D gene: TRBD2; CDR3 protein: CASSDRAGGNTGELFF; CDR3 DNA: TGTGCCAGTAGTGACAGAGCGGGGGGGAACACCGGGGAGCTGTTTTTT
J gene: TRBJ2-2; clone size: -; V gene: TRBV2; D gene: TRBD1; CDR3 protein: CASSEGQGFGNTGELFF; CDR3 DNA: TGTGCCTCCAGTGAGGGACAGGGGTTCGGGAACACCGGGGAGCTGTTTTTT
J gene: TRBJ2-1; clone size: -; V gene: TRBV14; D gene: -; CDR3 protein: CASSQSQIIYNEQFF; CDR3 DNA: TGTGCCAGCAGCCAATCGCAGATAATCTACAATGAGCAGTTCTTC
J gene: TRBJ2-7; clone size: -; V gene: TRBV30; D gene: -; CDR3 protein: CAWSVGRGDEQYF; CDR3 DNA: TGTGCCTGGAGTGTGGGACGTGGAGACGAGCAGTACTTC